This T cell receptor (beta chain) was documented in a study of PD-L1 blockade in urothelial cancer. Time point: pretreatment peripheral blood. The protocol was immunoSEQ multiplex PCR, while the TCRdb copy is restricted to in-frame clones and leaves out a portion. This sample has tens of thousands of clones, with over 75% found just once. After removal of 7 bases from V and 2 bases from J, the junction contained 8 bases not matched to a gene. Germline V gene lookup returns CDR1 MNHEY and CDR2 SVGAGI. The CDR3 totals 15 residues. This chain links TRBV6-5 with TRBJ1-5, with TRBD1 matching 7 bases. The material sequenced was PBMCs, taken around atezolizumab (anti-PD-L1) treatment. The receptor was derived from a man aged 55 to 69 with urothelial cancer. CDR3: CASTNQGQGNQPQHF. The CDR3 region has the DNA TGTGCCAGCACCAATCAAGGACAGGGCAATCAGCCCCAGCATTTT.